A single sample gave rise to the 3 T cell receptor beta chains below, sequenced in a study of T cell changes during pregnancy in multiple sclerosis. Produced via immunoSEQ multiplex PCR; TCRdb's table is partial and in-frame only. This table holds tens of thousands of clones, more than 75% found once. Sequencing used CD4+ T cells from peripheral blood mononuclear cells, obtained in the second trimester of pregnancy. Receptors were obtained from a female donor in good health, enrolled as a control in a pregnancy study.

The chain joins TRBV6-6 to TRBJ2-5; the D gene is possibly TRBD2 (5 bases). V dropped 2 bases and J dropped 2 bases, with 6 bases sitting between them. Germline V lookup: CDR1 MNHNY, CDR2 SVGAGI (reference sequence). CDR3 size: 13 residues. The CDR3 DNA reads TGTGCCAGCAGTTACCCGGGACAAGAGACCCAGTACTTC. Translating gives CASSYPGQETQYF.

This chain joins TRBV6-1 and TRBJ1-2; D is perhaps TRBD1 (5 bases). V shed 11 bases and J shed 5 bases, with 15 bases lying between them. The CDR3 loop spans 12 amino acids. Germline V gives CDR1 MNHNS, CDR2 SASEGT. CDR3: CAASRQGYGYTF. CDR3 DNA sequence: TGTGCCGCCAGCCGTCAGGGATATGGCTACACCTTC.

The chain couples TRBV30 to TRBJ1-4; possible D gene TRBD1, 6 bases. V lost 3 bases, J lost 2 bases, and 10 bases lay in between. CDR1 and CDR2 (germline): GTSNPN, SVGIG (reference sequence). The CDR3 length is 14 residues. As DNA, the CDR3 is TGTGCCTGGAGCAAGGGGGTCACTAATGAAAAACTGTTTTTT. This translates into CAWSKGVTNEKLFF.